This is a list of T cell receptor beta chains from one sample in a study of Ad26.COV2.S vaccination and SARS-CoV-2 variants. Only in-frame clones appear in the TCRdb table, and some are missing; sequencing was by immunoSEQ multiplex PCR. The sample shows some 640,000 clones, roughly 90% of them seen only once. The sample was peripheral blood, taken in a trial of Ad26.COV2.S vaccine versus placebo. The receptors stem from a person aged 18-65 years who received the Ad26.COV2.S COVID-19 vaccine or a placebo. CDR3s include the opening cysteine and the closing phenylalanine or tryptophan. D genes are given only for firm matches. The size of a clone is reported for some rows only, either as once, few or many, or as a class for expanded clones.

cdr3_nt: TGCAGCGTTCCCCTGAGCGGGACAGGGGGAAGGGAGCAGTACTTC
cdr3_aa: CSVPLSGTGGREQYF
clone_size: -
d_call: TRBD1
cdr3_length: 15
j_call: TRBJ2-7
v_call: TRBV29-1

cdr3_nt: TGCAGCGTCGGCAGGGCGTTCCCTACCTACGAGCAGTACTTC
cdr3_aa: CSVGRAFPTYEQYF
clone_size: -
d_call: -
cdr3_length: 14
j_call: TRBJ2-7
v_call: TRBV29-1

cdr3_nt: TGTGCCAGCAGCTTAGTCCAGGGATCAAACACTGAAGCTTTCTTT
cdr3_aa: CASSLVQGSNTEAFF
clone_size: -
d_call: -
cdr3_length: 15
j_call: TRBJ1-1
v_call: TRBV7-2

cdr3_nt: TGTGCCAGCAGCTTGGGACAGGGCGGTTGGAGCACTGAAGCTTTCTTT
cdr3_aa: CASSLGQGGWSTEAFF
clone_size: once
d_call: TRBD1
cdr3_length: 16
j_call: TRBJ1-1
v_call: TRBV5-4

cdr3_nt: TGTGCCAGCAGTTCAGGGACGGGGACTCAGCCCCAGCATTTT
cdr3_aa: CASSSGTGTQPQHF
clone_size: -
d_call: -
cdr3_length: 14
j_call: TRBJ1-5
v_call: TRBV27

cdr3_nt: TGCGCCAGCAGCCGGGGTGAGAACACTGAAGCTTTCTTT
cdr3_aa: CASSRGENTEAFF
clone_size: -
d_call: -
cdr3_length: 13
j_call: TRBJ1-1
v_call: TRBV4-3

cdr3_nt: TGTGCCAGCAGTGTGTCGACAGGGGGGAACTATGGCTACACCTTC
cdr3_aa: CASSVSTGGNYGYTF
clone_size: -
d_call: TRBD1
cdr3_length: 15
j_call: TRBJ1-2
v_call: TRBV6-4

cdr3_nt: TGTGCCACCAGCGGGCAGAGGGCCGGGGAGCTGTTTTTT
cdr3_aa: CATSGQRAGELFF
clone_size: -
d_call: -
cdr3_length: 13
j_call: TRBJ2-2
v_call: TRBV15

cdr3_nt: TGCGCCAGCAGCCAGCGCCAGTCCACTGAAGCTTTCTTT
cdr3_aa: CASSQRQSTEAFF
clone_size: -
d_call: -
cdr3_length: 13
j_call: TRBJ1-1
v_call: TRBV4-3

cdr3_nt: TGTGCCAGCAGCAAAGTACTAGAAATCCACAATGAGCAGTTCTTC
cdr3_aa: CASSKVLEIHNEQFF
clone_size: -
d_call: -
cdr3_length: 15
j_call: TRBJ2-1
v_call: TRBV21-1

cdr3_nt: TGTGCCAGTAGTATAAATTCTGTCTCCTACAATGAGCAGTTCTTC
cdr3_aa: CASSINSVSYNEQFF
clone_size: -
d_call: -
cdr3_length: 15
j_call: TRBJ2-1
v_call: TRBV19

cdr3_nt: TGTGCCAGCAGCCAAGCCAGGGGACCGTCGTCGGAGACCCAGTACTTC
cdr3_aa: CASSQARGPSSETQYF
clone_size: -
d_call: -
cdr3_length: 16
j_call: TRBJ2-5
v_call: TRBV3-1/TRBV3-2

cdr3_nt: TGTGCCAGTAGTGGCGGTCAGGGGAACTCAGATACGCAGTATTTT
cdr3_aa: CASSGGQGNSDTQYF
clone_size: -
d_call: -
cdr3_length: 15
j_call: TRBJ2-3
v_call: TRBV19

cdr3_nt: TGTGCCAGCAGCTTAGGAAGGGGCCTCAGGCTAAACATTCAGTACTTC
cdr3_aa: CASSLGRGLRLNIQYF
clone_size: -
d_call: -
cdr3_length: 16
j_call: TRBJ2-4
v_call: TRBV13

cdr3_nt: TGCGCCAGCAGTGTGGTACAGGGGGCTGGTGAAAAACTGTTTTTT
cdr3_aa: CASSVVQGAGEKLFF
clone_size: -
d_call: TRBD1
cdr3_length: 15
j_call: TRBJ1-4
v_call: TRBV10-2

cdr3_nt: TGTGCCAGCAGCCAAGGGCCCGGGACTCTATACGAGCAGTACTTC
cdr3_aa: CASSQGPGTLYEQYF
clone_size: -
d_call: -
cdr3_length: 15
j_call: TRBJ2-7
v_call: TRBV3-1/TRBV3-2

cdr3_nt: TGTGCCAGCAGAGGACTAGCGGGAAGGAATGAGCAGTTCTTC
cdr3_aa: CASRGLAGRNEQFF
clone_size: few
d_call: TRBD2
cdr3_length: 14
j_call: TRBJ2-1
v_call: TRBV5-4

cdr3_nt: TGTGCCAGCACGGGTCTAATCCGGCACCTTTATGGCTACACCTTC
cdr3_aa: CASTGLIRHLYGYTF
clone_size: once
d_call: -
cdr3_length: 15
j_call: TRBJ1-2
v_call: TRBV2

cdr3_nt: TGTGCCAGCAGTTACTCGAAACAGGGGGGAAACACCATATATTTT
cdr3_aa: CASSYSKQGGNTIYF
clone_size: -
d_call: TRBD1
cdr3_length: 15
j_call: TRBJ1-3
v_call: TRBV6-5

cdr3_nt: TGTGCCAGCAGCTTATCCTCCTATAATTCACCCCTCCACTTT
cdr3_aa: CASSLSSYNSPLHF
clone_size: -
d_call: -
cdr3_length: 14
j_call: TRBJ1-6
v_call: TRBV7-9

cdr3_nt: TGTGCCTGGACCCTGGGGCAGTCTAATAAGCAGTACTTC
cdr3_aa: CAWTLGQSNKQYF
clone_size: -
d_call: -
cdr3_length: 13
j_call: TRBJ2-7
v_call: TRBV30

cdr3_nt: TGTGCCAGCAGTTACCGGGGGGTTGGCAATCAGCCCCAGCATTTT
cdr3_aa: CASSYRGVGNQPQHF
clone_size: -
d_call: -
cdr3_length: 15
j_call: TRBJ1-5
v_call: TRBV6-5

cdr3_nt: TGTGCCAGTGCGAGATCGGCGGGGCCTGAAGAGACCCAGTACTTC
cdr3_aa: CASARSAGPEETQYF
clone_size: -
d_call: -
cdr3_length: 15
j_call: TRBJ2-5
v_call: TRBV2

cdr3_nt: TGTGCCAGCTCACCTAACCAGGGGATTGGCGATGAGCAGTTCTTC
cdr3_aa: CASSPNQGIGDEQFF
clone_size: -
d_call: -
cdr3_length: 15
j_call: TRBJ2-1
v_call: TRBV18

cdr3_nt: TGTGCCAGCAGCCAAGGACAGGGGCATAATTCACCCCTCCACTTT
cdr3_aa: CASSQGQGHNSPLHF
clone_size: -
d_call: TRBD1
cdr3_length: 15
j_call: TRBJ1-6
v_call: TRBV3-1/TRBV3-2

cdr3_nt: TGTGCCAGCAGCTACACCACCGGGGAGCTGTTTTTT
cdr3_aa: CASSYTTGELFF
clone_size: -
d_call: -
cdr3_length: 12
j_call: TRBJ2-2
v_call: TRBV6-5